The clone carrying this TCR beta chain was counted once. TCRdb keeps only in-frame clones here, not all; method: immunoSEQ multiplex PCR. The data hold over 150,000 clones, with roughly 87% observed a single time. The data were obtained in a study of blood T cell repertoires in COVID-19. Whole-study context: From the United States, Italy and Spain came samples of acute and convalescent COVID-19. In each case, the material was cDNA or gDNA derived from T cells, B-cell-depleted T cells, or PBMCs.

The CDR3 has 16 amino acids. The V and J ends lost 3 bases and 6 bases, in that order; junction bases with no gene match: 9. The germline CDR1 and CDR2 sequences are KGHSH and LQKENI. Specimen: peripheral blood. The chain carries TRBV18 and TRBJ2-1; 9 bases line up with TRBD1. This receptor was identified in a woman aged 55-75 years who had recovered from COVID-19. CDR3 in amino acids: CASSPQGGQGLNEQFF. In DNA, the CDR3 is TGTGCCAGCTCACCCCAGGGGGGACAGGGTCTCAATGAGCAGTTCTTC. Full variable domain (outside the CDR3, taken from reference TRBV18 and TRBJ2-1): NAGVMQNPRHLVRRRGQEARLRCSPMKGHSHVYWYRQLPEEGLKFMVYLQKENIIDESGMPKERFSAEFPKEGPSILRIQQVVRGDSAAYFCASSPQGGQGLNEQFFGPGTRLTVL.